This T cell receptor beta chain is from a study of response to subunit inactivated influenza vaccine. This CDR3 is built from 20 residues. CDR1 and CDR2 from the germline V gene are MDHEN and SYDVKM. V was pared by 3 bases and J by 7 bases, with 30 bases between. One entry per CDR3 protein, called by TCRdb with MiXCR from the RT-PCR reads. Found here are 600,000 to 850,000 distinct CDR3 sequences, about 15% of them singletons; the top ten hold about 7.6%. This clonotype appeared a few times. This chain links TRBV28 with TRBJ2-2, with D perhaps given as TRBD1 or TRBD2 (5 bases each). The sample in question was PBMCs from blood, obtained 14 to 15 days before vaccination. The clonotype originates from a man aged 45-60 years who received an inactivated influenza vaccine. DNA for the CDR3: TGTGCCAGCAGTTTTCCCGGGGACGCGGGTTCGGCTAGGCGGGTCGGGGAGCTGTTTTTT. Translation: CASSFPGDAGSARRVGELFF.